The entry below describes one TCR beta chain. Its antigen is as yet unknown. TCR sequencing used cDNA made by reverse transcription of extracted RNA. The data were produced by immunoSEQ multiplex PCR, yet TCRdb's version contains in-frame clones alone and is incomplete. The profile shows some 220,000 clones, around 57% of them singletons. The record originates from a study of CD8+ T cells in alopecia areata. Study-wide context: Each day, treated patients took oral tofacitinib twice, at 5 to 10 mg per dose. Study results and caveats: Many expanded lesional clones stayed in scalp and blood while on tofacitinib.

Treatment of the sample: oral pan-JAK inhibitor, 5-10 mg twice daily. Trimming took 5 bases from V and 4 from J, leaving 14 bases between them. Germline values: CDR1 GTSNPN, CDR2 SVGIG (reference sequence). This CDR3 has 13 amino acids. The material was CD4+ T cells sorted from blood, obtained at week 4, from a patient treated with tofacitinib. This TCR came from a human donor with alopecia areata. The chain is built from TRBV30 and TRBJ1-2, with D possibly being TRBD1 (6 bases). The CDR3 DNA reads TGTGCCTGGGGACAGACTAGAGGCTATGGCTACACCTTC. Translating it yields CAWGQTRGYGYTF.